One and the same sample provided the 21 T cell receptor beta chains below, sequenced in a study of blood T cell repertoires in COVID-19. The table came from immunoSEQ multiplex PCR; TCRdb's copy has only in-frame clones and leaves some out. This table holds under 200,000 clones, around 82% found once. The sample taken for sequencing was PBMCs or T cells enriched from blood (not recorded which). These receptors all stem from a woman aged 55-70 years with acute COVID-19.

This chain joins TRBV4-2 and TRBJ1-2; possibly TRBD1 for D (6 bases). Germline V gene data show CDR1 as LGHNA and CDR2 as YNFKEQ. Trimming shortened V by 3 bases and J by 8 bases, and 19 bases separated the two germline ends. The CDR3 has 15 amino acids. The CDR3 reads CASSQTHGEGGGYTF. Written as DNA, the CDR3 is TGTGCCAGCAGCCAGACCCACGGGGAGGGGGGCGGCTACACCTTC.

The rearrangement joins TRBV6-5 to TRBJ2-7; 7 bases are a match to TRBD2. CDR3 length: 13 residues. V was pared by 5 bases and J by 9 bases, with 10 bases of the junction left unmatched. Germline CDR1 is MNHEY and CDR2 is SVGAGI. As DNA, the CDR3 is TGTGCCAGCAGTCCCGGGCGGGAGCAAGGGCAGTACGTC. This gives the protein CASSPGREQGQYV.

V usage is TRBV5-4 and J usage is TRBJ2-6, with D tentatively TRBD2 (6 bases). Trimming removed 1 base at V and 2 bases at J, with 7 bases between. Germline CDR1 SGHNT, CDR2 YYREEE (reference sequence). The CDR3 contains 15 residues. This CDR3 is CASSLWRAGANVLTF. CDR3 DNA sequence: TGTGCCAGCAGCTTGTGGAGGGCTGGGGCCAACGTCCTGACTTTC.

This chain uses TRBV6-5 with TRBJ1-4, with D tentatively TRBD1 (6 bases). From germline, CDR1 is MNHEY and CDR2 SVGAGI. The CDR3 consists of 16 residues. The V and J ends lost 4 bases and 8 bases respectively, with 20 bases between them. In DNA, the CDR3 is TGTGCCAGCAGTTCTCTTACAGGGAGGGAAAGGGAAAAACTGTTTTTT. Its translation is CASSSLTGREREKLFF.

V gene TRBV19 combines with J gene TRBJ1-1; the D gene is possibly TRBD1 (5 bases). Germline-derived CDR1 and CDR2 are LNHDA and SQIVND (reference sequence). The CDR3 is 13 residues long. V was pared by 10 bases and J by 1 base, with 13 bases between. CDR3 in amino acids: CAIPVRGNTEAFF. In DNA, the CDR3 is TGTGCCATCCCCGTAAGGGGGAACACTGAAGCTTTCTTT. Based on the CDR3 plus reference TRBV19 and TRBJ1-1, the full variable domain is DGGITQSPKYLFRKEGQNVTLSCEQNLNHDAMYWYRQDPGQGLRLIYYSQIVNDFQKGDIAEGYSVSREKKESFPLTVTSAQKNPTAFYLCAIPVRGNTEAFFGQGTRLTVV.

This chain uses TRBV15 with TRBJ2-7, with a possible D match to TRBD1 (6 bases). Between the trimmed V and J ends, which lost 1 base and 3 bases, there was a span of 13 bases. Germline-derived CDR1 and CDR2 are LNHNV and YYDKDF (reference sequence). This CDR3 is built from 15 residues. CDR3: CATSRGKGRGYEQYV. CDR3 DNA sequence: TGTGCCACCAGCAGAGGGAAGGGCAGGGGCTACGAGCAGTACGTC.

This chain uses TRBV7-2 with TRBJ2-3; 7 bases map to TRBD2. The CDR3 runs 16 residues. Germline CDR1 SGHTA, CDR2 FQGNSA. J lost 5 bases, V lost 1 base, and 9 bases had no gene match. The CDR3 spells CASSLDGGAGRDTQYF. The CDR3 DNA sequence: TGTGCCAGCAGCTTAGACGGCGGAGCGGGGAGAGATACGCAGTATTTT.

The rearrangement joins TRBV4-3 to TRBJ1-1; D gene uncertain. V was cut by 3 bases and J by 4 bases, with 9 bases left in between. The CDR3 length is 13 residues. Germline-derived CDR1 and CDR2 are LGHNA and YSLEER. As DNA, the CDR3 is TGCGCCAGCAGCCAGCAGGCCGCCACTGAAGCTTTCTTT. Translating gives CASSQQAATEAFF.

The V call is TRBV11-2, the J call TRBJ1-2; TRBD1 matches at 7 bases. J was trimmed by 3 bases and V by 3 bases; bases with no gene match: 10. Germline V gives CDR1 SGHAT, CDR2 FQNNGV. The CDR3 is made up of 16 amino acids. DNA for the CDR3: TGTGCCAGCAGCTTTCCAAAGGGCAGGGGGGACTATGGCTACACCTTC. The encoded protein is CASSFPKGRGDYGYTF.

The chain is built from TRBV5-1 and TRBJ1-4, with TRBD1 matching over 7 bases. The CDR3 length is 15 residues. The V segment lost 6 bases and the J segment 8 bases; nucleotides outside the gene matches: 13. Germline V CDR1 and CDR2: SGHRS, YFSETQ. In DNA form, the CDR3 reads TGCGCCAGCACCGGGACAGCCTCTAGGGGGGAAAAACTGTTTTTT. Translated: CASTGTASRGEKLFF.

The rearrangement links TRBV4-2 to TRBJ2-1; 8 bases are shared with TRBD2. Germline lookup yields CDR1 LGHNA and CDR2 YNFKEQ. V was pared by 0 bases and J by 6 bases, with 7 bases of the junction left unmatched. The CDR3 has 16 amino acids. CDR3 loop: CASSQDPAGASNEQFF. In DNA form, the CDR3 reads TGTGCCAGCAGCCAAGACCCAGCGGGAGCCTCCAATGAGCAGTTCTTC.

V is TRBV27 and J is TRBJ1-1, with D unclear. This CDR3 has 13 residues. Trimming removed 0 bases from V and 7 bases from J, with 9 bases in between. Germline-derived CDR1 and CDR2 are MNHEY and SMNVEV (reference sequence). CDR3 region: CASSLSNPGEAFF. In DNA, the CDR3 is TGTGCCAGCAGTTTATCAAACCCGGGTGAAGCTTTCTTT.

The chain joins TRBV2 to TRBJ2-1, with a tentative D call TRBD2 (5 bases). This CDR3 has 13 residues. V lost 6 bases and J lost 2, with 8 bases in between. CDR1 is SNHLY, CDR2 FYNNEI, per germline. For the CDR3, the DNA is TGTGCCAGCAGGGCCGGGACCTACAATGAGCAGTTCTTC. Protein product: CASRAGTYNEQFF.

The chain joins TRBV4-3 to TRBJ1-3, with 8 bases identical to TRBD1. The V segment lost 0 bases and the J segment 3 bases; nucleotides outside the gene matches: 7. This CDR3 contains 17 residues. The germline V gene encodes CDR1 LGHNA and CDR2 YSLEER. The CDR3 reads CASSQDFRGQSGNTIYF. The DNA for the CDR3 is TGCGCCAGCAGCCAAGATTTCAGGGGGCAAAGTGGAAACACCATATATTTT.

This clone has just a few counts. This chain joins TRBV2 and TRBJ1-1; tentative D call: TRBD1 (5 bases). This CDR3 region has 13 residues. Germline CDR1 is SNHLY and CDR2 is FYNNEI. Trimming stripped 5 bases from V and 3 bases from J, with 10 bases between. Written as DNA, the CDR3 is TGTGCCAGCAGTCTCGACAGTGACACTGAAGCTTTCTTT. This sequence encodes CASSLDSDTEAFF.

The chain couples TRBV18 to TRBJ1-1, with TRBD1 identical over 8 bases. There are 13 residues in the CDR3. V shed 5 bases, J shed 8 bases, and the junction held 7 bases outside the gene matches. The germline CDR1 and CDR2 sequences are KGHSH and LQKENI. CDR3 protein: CASSADRDGEAFF. CDR3 DNA sequence: TGTGCCAGCTCAGCGGACAGGGATGGCGAAGCTTTCTTT.

CDR3 in amino acids: CASSRGGLAEASTDTQYF. The CDR3, as DNA: TGCGCCAGCAGCAGGGGGGGACTAGCGGAGGCTAGCACAGATACGCAGTATTTT. The chain joins TRBV5-1 to TRBJ2-3; 11 bases align to TRBD2. With V trimmed by 4 bases and J by 0 bases, 10 bases remained unmatched. The CDR3 is 18 residues long. Germline values: CDR1 SGHRS, CDR2 YFSETQ.

The V gene is TRBV10-1, the J gene TRBJ1-5; D is perhaps TRBD1 (6 bases). Germline V gives CDR1 WNHNN, CDR2 SYGVQD (reference sequence). V shed 5 bases and J shed 6 bases, with 11 bases lying between them. This CDR3 region has 13 residues. CDR3 in DNA: TGCGCCAGCAGTTCACAGGGATTTCAGCCCCAGCATTTT. It codes for CASSSQGFQPQHF.

V gene TRBV7-2 combines with J gene TRBJ2-1, with 7 bases identical to TRBD2. CDR1 is SGHTA, CDR2 FQGNSA, per germline. V trimming: 1 base; J trimming: 13 bases; junction bases outside the gene matches: 7. The CDR3 extends over 13 amino acids. As DNA, the CDR3 is TGTGCCAGCAGCTTAGAAGCGGGATCTCCCCAGTTCTTC. Translating gives CASSLEAGSPQFF.

This clone was counted a few times. The chain joins TRBV15 to TRBJ2-3; 11 nucleotides line up with TRBD2. Germline V lookup: CDR1 LNHNV, CDR2 YYDKDF (reference sequence). The CDR3 has 16 amino acids. The V and J ends lost 3 bases and 2 bases, in that order; junction bases with no gene match: 4. CDR3 amino acids: CATSRLAGGNTDTQYF. The CDR3 nucleotides read TGTGCCACCAGCAGGCTAGCGGGAGGTAACACAGATACGCAGTATTTT.

The CDR3 sequence: CASRKTDSYEQYV. As DNA, the CDR3 is TGTGCCAGCAGGAAGACAGACTCCTACGAGCAGTACGTC. The rearrangement uses TRBV11-2 and TRBJ2-7, with TRBD1 as a possible D gene (5 bases). Trimming stripped 6 bases from V and 0 bases from J, with 9 bases between. The CDR3 is 13 residues long. Germline CDR1 and CDR2: SGHAT and FQNNGV.